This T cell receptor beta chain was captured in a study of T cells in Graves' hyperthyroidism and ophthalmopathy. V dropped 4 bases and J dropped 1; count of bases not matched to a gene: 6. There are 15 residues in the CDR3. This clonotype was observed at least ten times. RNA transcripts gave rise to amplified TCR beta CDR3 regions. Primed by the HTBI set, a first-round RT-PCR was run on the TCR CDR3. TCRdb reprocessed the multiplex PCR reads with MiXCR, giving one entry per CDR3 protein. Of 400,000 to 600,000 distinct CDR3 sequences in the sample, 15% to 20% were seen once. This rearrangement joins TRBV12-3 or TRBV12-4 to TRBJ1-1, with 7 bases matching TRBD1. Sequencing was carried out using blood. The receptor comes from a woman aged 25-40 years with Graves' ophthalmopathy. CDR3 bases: TGTGCCAGCAGTTCTCAGGGGGGGTGGAACACTGAAGCTTTCTTT. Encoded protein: CASSSQGGWNTEAFF.